This TCR beta chain was retrieved from a study of cytomegalovirus exposure and HLA in healthy donors. PCR used 60 Vbeta primers and 13 Jbeta primers. Sequenced by immunoSEQ multiplex PCR; TCRdb stores in-frame clones only, minus some. The sample shows around 200,000 clones, around 80% of them seen only once. Nominally healthy donors were sampled, though unrecorded immune exposures were likely. This clone appeared a few times. As yet, its antigen is unknown. Regarding the study as a whole: Earlier results showed most TCR beta V segments being productive about 87% or about 30% of the time.

The CDR3 loop spans 13 amino acids. Deletions cut 5 bases from V and 5 bases from J, with 10 bases between. Looked up from germline, CDR1 is SGHRS and CDR2 is YFSETQ. The TCR comes from a man younger than 40 in good health and CMV-seronegative. The source material was PBMCs. The V gene is TRBV5-1, the J gene TRBJ2-2, with D unresolved. The CDR3 loop is CASSRSVTGELFF. The CDR3 DNA reads as TGCGCCAGCAGTCGGTCTGTTACCGGGGAGCTGTTTTTT.